The T cell receptor beta chain described here comes from a study of OX40 agonist ivuxolimab in advanced cancers. Study context: The study gave patients intravenous ivuxolimab at 0.01 to 10 mg/kg every 2 weeks. Patients with hepatocellular carcinoma, melanoma, renal cell or head and neck cancer made up the dose-escalation patients.

Autoimmune disease history or systemic immunosuppression excluded patients. The germline V gene has CDR1 KGHSH and CDR2 LQKENI. CDR3 length: 15 amino acids. J gave up 5 bases and V 2 bases, and 3 bases lay outside the gene matches. Clones were sequenced by immunoSEQ multiplex PCR, and TCRdb holds only the in-frame ones, with some missing. The table shows approximately 69,000 clones, with 90% occurring only once. Study-wide findings and caveats: CD8+ T cells were the subset that, on average, had more expanded clones than CD4+.

In the case of this clone: Its target is unknown.

The J gene is TRBJ2-1, the V gene TRBV18; TRBD2 aligns across 10 bases. The material sequenced was CD4+ or CD8+ T cells sorted from blood, taken in a trial of the OX40 agonist ivuxolimab. This receptor was taken from an adult with an advanced solid tumor such as melanoma, head and neck, liver or kidney cancer. The CDR3 loop is CASSPGAGGNNEQFF. CDR3 DNA sequence: TGTGCCAGCTCACCAGGAGCGGGAGGGAACAATGAGCAGTTCTTC.